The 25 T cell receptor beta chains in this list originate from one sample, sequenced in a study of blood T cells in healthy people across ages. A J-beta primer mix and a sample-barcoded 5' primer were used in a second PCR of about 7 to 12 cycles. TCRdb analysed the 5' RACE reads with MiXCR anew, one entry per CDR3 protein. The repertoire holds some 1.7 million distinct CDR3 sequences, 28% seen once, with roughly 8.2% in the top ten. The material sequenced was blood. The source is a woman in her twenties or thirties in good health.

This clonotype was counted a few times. The CDR3 nucleotides read TGTGCCAGCAGCTTAGATCCGGGACACTTCCAAGAGACCCAGTACTTC. This codes for CASSLDPGHFQETQYF. The V and J genes are TRBV7-8 and TRBJ2-5; D possibly corresponds to TRBD1 (6 bases). The CDR3 contains 16 residues. Trimming cost V 1 base and J 1 base, with 13 bases left between them. Per germline, CDR1 SGHVS and CDR2 FQNEAQ. Full variable domain (missing parts from reference TRBV7-8 and TRBJ2-5): GAGVSQSPRYKVAKRGQDVALRCDPISGHVSLFWYQQALGQGPEFLTYFQNEAQLDKSGLPSDRFFAERPEGSVSTLKIQRTQQEDSAVYLCASSLDPGHFQETQYFGPGTRLLVL.

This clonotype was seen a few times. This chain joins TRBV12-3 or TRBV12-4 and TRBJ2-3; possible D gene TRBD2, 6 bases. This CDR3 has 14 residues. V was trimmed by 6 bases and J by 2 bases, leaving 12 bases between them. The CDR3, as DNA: TGTGCCAGCAGGCGGGACTCCCACACAGATACGCAGTATTTT. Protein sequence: CASRRDSHTDTQYF.

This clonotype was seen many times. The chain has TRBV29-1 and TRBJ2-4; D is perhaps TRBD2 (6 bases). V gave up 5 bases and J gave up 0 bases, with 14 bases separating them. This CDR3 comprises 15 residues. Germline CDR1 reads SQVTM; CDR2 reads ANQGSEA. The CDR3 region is CSVQGGALAKNIQYF. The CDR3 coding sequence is TGCAGCGTTCAAGGCGGGGCCTTAGCCAAAAACATTCAGTACTTC.

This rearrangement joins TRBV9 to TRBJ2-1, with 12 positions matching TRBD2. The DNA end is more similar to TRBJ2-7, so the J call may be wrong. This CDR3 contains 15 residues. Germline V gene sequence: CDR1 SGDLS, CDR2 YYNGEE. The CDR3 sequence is CASSGGTSGLNEQYF. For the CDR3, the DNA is TGTGCCAGCAGCGGCGGGACTAGCGGGCTTAATGAGCAGTACTTC.

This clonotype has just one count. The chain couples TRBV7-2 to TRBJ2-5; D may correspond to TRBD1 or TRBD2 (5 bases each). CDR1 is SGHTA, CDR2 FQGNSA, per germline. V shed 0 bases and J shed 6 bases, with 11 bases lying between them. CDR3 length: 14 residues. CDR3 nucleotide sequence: TGTGCCAGCAGCTTAGCGGGATGGGGGAAGACCCAGTACTTC. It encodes CASSLAGWGKTQYF. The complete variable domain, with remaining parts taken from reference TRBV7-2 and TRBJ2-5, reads GAGVSQSPSNKVTEKGKDVELRCDPISGHTALYWYRQSLGQGLEFLIYFQGNSAPDKSGLPSDRFSAERTGGSVSTLTIQRTQQEDSAVYLCASSLAGWGKTQYFGPGTRLLVL.

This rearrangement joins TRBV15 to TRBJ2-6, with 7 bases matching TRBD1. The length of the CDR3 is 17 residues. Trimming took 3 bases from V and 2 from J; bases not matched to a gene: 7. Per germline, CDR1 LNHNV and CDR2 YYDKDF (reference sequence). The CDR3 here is CATSSTQGSPGANVLTF. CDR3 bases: TGTGCCACCAGCAGTACACAGGGGTCTCCTGGGGCCAACGTCCTGACTTTC.

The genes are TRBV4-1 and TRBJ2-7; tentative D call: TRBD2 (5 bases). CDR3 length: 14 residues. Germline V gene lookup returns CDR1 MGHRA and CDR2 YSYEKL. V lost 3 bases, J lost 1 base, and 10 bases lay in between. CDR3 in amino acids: CASSHTSDSYEQYF. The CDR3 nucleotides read TGCGCCAGCAGCCATACTAGTGATTCCTACGAGCAGTACTTC.

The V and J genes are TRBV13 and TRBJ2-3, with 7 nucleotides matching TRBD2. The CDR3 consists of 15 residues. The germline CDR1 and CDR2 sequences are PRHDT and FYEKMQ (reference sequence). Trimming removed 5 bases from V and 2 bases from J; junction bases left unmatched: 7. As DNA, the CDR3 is TGTGCCAGCAGCCCCTCAGCGGGGTCCACAGATACGCAGTATTTT. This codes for CASSPSAGSTDTQYF.

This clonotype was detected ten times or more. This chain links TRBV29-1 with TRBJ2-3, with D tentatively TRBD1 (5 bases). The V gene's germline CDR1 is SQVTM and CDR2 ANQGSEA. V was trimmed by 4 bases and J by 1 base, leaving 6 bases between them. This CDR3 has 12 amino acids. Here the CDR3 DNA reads TGCAGCGTTGCCAGGGGCACAGATACGCAGTATTTT. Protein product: CSVARGTDTQYF.

The DNA for the CDR3 is TGTGCCAGCAGCGGTCGGGGAACCTCGGGCTACACCTTC. It yields the protein CASSGRGTSGYTF. The V call is TRBV6-5, the J call TRBJ1-2; D is unresolved. CDR1 and CDR2 (germline): MNHEY, SVGAGI. This CDR3 region has 13 residues. The V and J ends lost 6 bases and 8 bases respectively, with 16 bases between them.

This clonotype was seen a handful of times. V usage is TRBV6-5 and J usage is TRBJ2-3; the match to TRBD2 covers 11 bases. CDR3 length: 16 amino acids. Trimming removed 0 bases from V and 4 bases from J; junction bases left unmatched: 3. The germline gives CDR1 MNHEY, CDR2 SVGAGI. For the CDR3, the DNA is TGTGCCAGCAGTTACTCACTAGCGGGAGCATCAGATACGCAGTATTTT. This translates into CASSYSLAGASDTQYF.

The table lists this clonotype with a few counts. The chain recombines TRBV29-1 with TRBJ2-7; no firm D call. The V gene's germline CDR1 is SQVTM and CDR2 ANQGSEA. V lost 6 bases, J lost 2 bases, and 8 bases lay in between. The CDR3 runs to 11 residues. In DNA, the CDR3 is TGCAGCGTACGACGGGCCTACGAGCAGTACTTC. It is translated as CSVRRAYEQYF.

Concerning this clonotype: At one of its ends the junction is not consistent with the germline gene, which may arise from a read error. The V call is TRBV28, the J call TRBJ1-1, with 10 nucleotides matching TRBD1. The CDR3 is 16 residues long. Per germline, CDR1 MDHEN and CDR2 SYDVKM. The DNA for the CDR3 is TGTGCCAGCAGTTTATCCATAGGGACAGGGGACACTGGAGCTTTCTTT. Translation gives CASSLSIGTGDTGAFF.

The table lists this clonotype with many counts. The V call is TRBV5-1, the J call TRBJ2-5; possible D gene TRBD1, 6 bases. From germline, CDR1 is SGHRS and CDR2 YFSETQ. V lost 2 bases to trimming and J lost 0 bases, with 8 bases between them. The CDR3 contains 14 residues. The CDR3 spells CASSFGQNQETQYF. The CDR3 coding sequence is TGCGCCAGCAGCTTCGGACAGAACCAAGAGACCCAGTACTTC.

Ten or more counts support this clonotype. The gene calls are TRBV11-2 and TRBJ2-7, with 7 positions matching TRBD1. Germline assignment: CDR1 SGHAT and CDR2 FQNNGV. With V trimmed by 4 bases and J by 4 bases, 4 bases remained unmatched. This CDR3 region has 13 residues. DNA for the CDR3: TGTGCCAGCAGCTCCGGGACAGAATACGAGCAGTACTTC. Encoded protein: CASSSGTEYEQYF.

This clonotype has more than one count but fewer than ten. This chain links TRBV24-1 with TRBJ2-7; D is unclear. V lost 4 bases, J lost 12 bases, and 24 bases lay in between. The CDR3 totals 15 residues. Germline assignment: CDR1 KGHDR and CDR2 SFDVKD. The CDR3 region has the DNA TGTGCCACCAGTGAAATTGGGATCGTGGTCCACCACGGGTACTTC. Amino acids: CATSEIGIVVHHGYF.

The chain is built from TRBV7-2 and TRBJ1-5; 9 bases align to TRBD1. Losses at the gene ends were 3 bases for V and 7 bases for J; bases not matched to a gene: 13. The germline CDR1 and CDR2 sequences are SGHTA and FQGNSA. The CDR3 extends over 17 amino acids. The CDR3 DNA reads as TGTGCCAGCAGCTTGGCCCCACGGGGACAGGGCGGCCAGCCCCAGCATTTT. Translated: CASSLAPRGQGGQPQHF.

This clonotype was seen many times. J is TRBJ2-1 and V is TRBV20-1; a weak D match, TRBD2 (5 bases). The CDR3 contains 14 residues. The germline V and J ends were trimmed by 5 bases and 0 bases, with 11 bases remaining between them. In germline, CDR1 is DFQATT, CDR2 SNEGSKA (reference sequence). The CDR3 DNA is TGCAGTGCTGAAGGAGGCCCCTCCTACAATGAGCAGTTCTTC. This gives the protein CSAEGGPSYNEQFF.

In DNA, the CDR3 is TGTGCCAGCAGCTTATATGGGACTAGCGGGGTGCAGTACTTC. It encodes CASSLYGTSGVQYF. The chain couples TRBV7-6 to TRBJ2-5; TRBD2 aligns across 13 bases. In germline, CDR1 is SGHVS, CDR2 FNYEAQ. The CDR3 consists of 14 residues. Trimming took 2 bases from V and 11 from J; bases not matched to a gene: 5.

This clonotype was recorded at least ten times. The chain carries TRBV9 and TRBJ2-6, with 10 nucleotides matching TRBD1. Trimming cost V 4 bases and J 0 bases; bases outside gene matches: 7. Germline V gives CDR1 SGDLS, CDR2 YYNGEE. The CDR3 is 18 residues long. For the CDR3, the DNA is TGTGCCAGCAGCCTTAGACAGGGGGCGAACTCTGGGGCCAACGTCCTGACTTTC. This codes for CASSLRQGANSGANVLTF.

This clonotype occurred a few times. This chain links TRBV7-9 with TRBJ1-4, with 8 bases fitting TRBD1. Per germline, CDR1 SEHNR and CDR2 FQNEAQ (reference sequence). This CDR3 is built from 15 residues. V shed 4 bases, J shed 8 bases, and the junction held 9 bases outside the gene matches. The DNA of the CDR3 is TGTGCCAGCAGCTCTTCCCAGGGGGCAGAAGAAAAACTGTTTTTT. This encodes CASSSSQGAEEKLFF.

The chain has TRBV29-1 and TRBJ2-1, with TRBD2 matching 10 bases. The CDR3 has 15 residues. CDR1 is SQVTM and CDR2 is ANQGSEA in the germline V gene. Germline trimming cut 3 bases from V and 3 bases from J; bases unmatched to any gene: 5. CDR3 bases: TGCAGCGTTGAGGCCGGGACTAGCGTCTACAATGAGCAGTTCTTC. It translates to CSVEAGTSVYNEQFF.

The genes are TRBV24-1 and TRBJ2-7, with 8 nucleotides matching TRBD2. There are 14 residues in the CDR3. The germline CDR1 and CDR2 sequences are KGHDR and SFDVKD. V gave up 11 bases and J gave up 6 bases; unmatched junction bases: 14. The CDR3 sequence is CANPSRAGEGEQYF. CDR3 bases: TGTGCCAATCCGTCGAGAGCGGGAGAAGGCGAGCAGTACTTC.

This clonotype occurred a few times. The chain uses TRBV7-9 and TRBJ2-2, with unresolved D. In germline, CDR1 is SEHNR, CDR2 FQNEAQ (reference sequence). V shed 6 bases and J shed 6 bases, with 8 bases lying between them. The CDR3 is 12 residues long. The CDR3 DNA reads TGTGCCAGCAGGCCTTCATCCGGGGAGCTGTTTTTT. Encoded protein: CASRPSSGELFF.

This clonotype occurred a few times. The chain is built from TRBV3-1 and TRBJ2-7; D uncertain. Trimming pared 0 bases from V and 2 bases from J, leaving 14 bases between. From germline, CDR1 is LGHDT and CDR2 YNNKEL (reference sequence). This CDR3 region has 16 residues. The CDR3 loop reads CASSQEMSTLTYEQYF. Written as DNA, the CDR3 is TGTGCCAGCAGCCAAGAGATGTCAACGCTAACCTACGAGCAGTACTTC.